Presented here are 2 T cell receptor beta chains from one specimen sequenced in a study of patients and donors after allogeneic stem cell transplantation. TCRdb passed the RT-PCR reads through MiXCR, listing each CDR3 protein once. The profile shows about 160,000 distinct CDR3 sequences, roughly 31% of them singletons. The sequenced sample consisted of blood, either unsorted or a sorted T cell fraction (not recorded which). The receptor source for this set is a human donor who was either an allogeneic HSCT recipient or a stem cell or donor lymphocyte infusion donor (not recorded which). It is not recorded whose cells these are; they may come from a transplant donor.

In its sample, this clonotype was seen many times. The chain combines TRBV20-1 with TRBJ1-5; D unclear. This CDR3 region has 12 residues. V lost 0 bases and J lost 1, with 1 base in between. The germline V gene has CDR1 DFQATT and CDR2 SNEGSKA (reference sequence). The CDR3 nucleotides are TGCAGTGCTAGAGACAGCAATCAGCCCCAGCATTTT. It yields the protein CSARDSNQPQHF.

The rearrangement uses TRBV20-1 and TRBJ1-2; D remains unclear. Germline values: CDR1 DFQATT, CDR2 SNEGSKA (reference sequence). The CDR3 length is 13 residues. Trimming left V 5 bases short and J 1 base short, with 11 bases between. The CDR3 region has the DNA TGCAGTGCTTCTCTGGACCGTAACTATGGCTACACCTTC. Amino acid sequence: CSASLDRNYGYTF.